The rows below give T cell receptor beta chains drawn from one sample of a study of human T cells and chemical hapten exposure. TCRdb re-called the RACE reads with MiXCR, one entry per CDR3 protein. The table shows tens of thousands of distinct CDR3 sequences, with more than 10% occurring only once. Here the sequenced sample was whole blood, taken in connection with sensitization to the hapten diphenylcyclopropenone (DPC). The receptors here all came from a woman aged 40 to 49 with alopecia areata. Some clones in this sample may be carry-over from other donors' samples. Each CDR3 is given with its conserved first and last residue. D genes are given only for firm matches. Some rows mark clone size as missing; the rest say once, few, many or name a class of expanded clone.

V	D	size	J	DNA	CDR3
TRBV12-3/TRBV12-4	TRBD1	-	TRBJ1-6	TGTGCCAGCAGTTTATACAGGGGAAATTCACCCCTCCACTTT	CASSLYRGNSPLHF
TRBV19	-	many	TRBJ1-5	TGTGCCACCACAAATTTCAGATCGGGGGAAAATCAGCCCCAGCATTTT	CATTNFRSGENQPQHF
TRBV20-1	-	-	TRBJ2-3	TGCAGTGCTAGAGTTACCCCCTGGGAGTCTGGGGGCACAGATACGCAGTATTTT	CSARVTPWESGGTDTQYF
TRBV20-1	-	many	TRBJ1-1	TGCAGTGCTAGGGACGGACATAGGAACACTGAAGCTTTCTTT	CSARDGHRNTEAFF
TRBV6-1	-	-	TRBJ2-6	TGTGCCAGCAGCAAAAACTCTGGGGCCAACGTCCTGACTTTC	CASSKNSGANVLTF
TRBV10-3	TRBD2	many	TRBJ2-5	TGTGCCATCAGCGCGGGACTAGCGGGGTTGGAGACCCAGTACTTC	CAISAGLAGLETQYF
TRBV4-1	TRBD2	few	TRBJ2-1	TGCGCCAGCAGCCACCTGACTAGCGGAGAACGCGATGAGCAGTTCTTC	CASSHLTSGERDEQFF
TRBV29-1	TRBD1	-	TRBJ2-7	TGCAGCGTGGGGACAGGCAAGAGGTCCTACGAGCAGTACTTC	CSVGTGKRSYEQYF
TRBV25-1	TRBD2	-	TRBJ2-6	TGTGCCAGCAGTCAAACTGGGGGGGTACGAGGGGCCAACGTCCTGACTTTC	CASSQTGGVRGANVLTF
TRBV5-1	TRBD2	-	TRBJ2-1	TGCGCCAGCCGGACTAGCGGGAGCTCCTACAATGAGCAGTTCTTC	CASRTSGSSYNEQFF
TRBV6-5	TRBD2	many	TRBJ2-3	TGTGCCAGCGGAACAGCGGGAAAATTCTACCTCGACCTTAAAGATACGCAGTATTTT	CASGTAGKFYLDLKDTQYF
TRBV28	TRBD1	few	TRBJ2-2	TGTGCCAGCACGTCCCCCACAGGGGGCTTTGACACCGGGGAGCTGTTTTTT	CASTSPTGGFDTGELFF
TRBV7-2	TRBD1	many	TRBJ1-2	TGTGCCAGCCTATATCCGGGACAGGGTTTCGGCTACACCTTC	CASLYPGQGFGYTF
TRBV29-1	-	many	TRBJ1-1	TGCAGCGTTGTTTTGTTGAACACTGAAGCTTTCTTT	CSVVLLNTEAFF
TRBV5-1	TRBD1	few	TRBJ2-2	TGCGCCAGCAGCTTGGAACAGGGGGCGACCGGGGAGCTGTTTTTT	CASSLEQGATGELFF
TRBV20-1	TRBD2	-	TRBJ2-3	TGCAGTGCCCGACTAGCGGGCAACACAGATACGCAGTATTTT	CSARLAGNTDTQYF
TRBV6-2/TRBV6-3	TRBD1	-	TRBJ1-2	TGTGCCAGCAAGCCGACGGCAGGGGGCTTTGGCTACACCTTC	CASKPTAGGFGYTF